This T cell receptor (beta chain) was profiled in a study of spatial heterogeneity in lung cancer. Overall study: Beta-chain sequences consistently outnumbered alpha-chain sequences in detection.

The time point here: sample taken at primary tumor resection. No cells were sorted before sequencing. The whole RNA sequenced was extracted from tumor, nontumor lung or frozen PBMC. There are many counts of this clonotype. The library was designed around alpha chains, so this beta chain is a stray read whose abundance carries little weight. From germline, CDR1 is MNHEY and CDR2 SVGEGT. The V end lost 7 bases, the J end lost 1 base, and 17 bases lay between the germline ends. The CDR3 spans 15 residues. Each TCR cDNA molecule carried a unique molecular identifier. From the 5' RACE reads, TCRdb called clonotypes with MiXCR, one entry per CDR3 protein. The profile shows approximately 12,000 distinct CDR3 sequences, 5.5% to 7.5% of them singletons.

The receptor was derived from a male donor with early-stage non-small cell lung cancer. Sequenced material: normal lung tissue next to the tumor, taken at surgery. The genes are TRBV6-2 or TRBV6-3 and TRBJ2-7; D could derive from TRBD1 or TRBD2 (5 bases each). The CDR3 reads CASKRTEGHSYEQYF. The CDR3 bases are TGTGCCAGCAAACGAACCGAGGGGCATTCCTACGAGCAGTACTTC.